The clone carrying this TCR beta chain was seen only a few times. These data belong to a study of early T cells in non-severe SARS-CoV-2 infection. MiXCR, applied by TCRdb to the 5' RACE reads, yields one record per CDR3 protein. The sample gives 55,000 to 85,000 distinct CDR3 sequences, approximately 13% of which show up once; around 15% is in the top ten. The CDR3 length is 15 residues. Germline-derived CDR1 and CDR2 are MNHEY and SVGEGT. With 5 bases removed from V and 4 bases from J, the gap between germline ends came to 16 bases. The chain links TRBV6-2 or TRBV6-3 to TRBJ2-3; tentatively, D is TRBD1 (6 bases). The receptor comes from an adult who was a healthcare worker with PCR-confirmed SARS-CoV-2 infection or an uninfected control (not recorded which). Sequencing input: whole blood. The CDR3 here is CASSDQGLIADTQYF. DNA for the CDR3: TGTGCCAGCAGTGACCAGGGGTTAATCGCAGATACGCAGTATTTT.